This T cell receptor beta chain emerged from a study of T cells after posttransplantation cyclophosphamide. This clone was counted once. Its cognate antigen is unknown. Whole-study results and caveats: Tissue-infiltrating T cells from skin or gut overlapped little with blood T cells. After PTCy, TRB diversity resembled that of CNI/methotrexate controls.

Cyclophosphamide on days +3 and +4 followed busulfan-fludarabine conditioning and a marrow graft. Data came from immunoSEQ multiplex PCR; TCRdb stores just in-frame clones and leaves some out. The sample lists about 2,500 clones, roughly 85% occurring once. The TCR comes from a male patient aged 25 to 39 who received an allogeneic stem cell transplant from a related donor, was CMV-positive, and had acute GVHD only. Some T cells may be transferred from the graft donor. This specimen consisted of PBMCs, obtained after allogeneic stem cell transplant with posttransplant cyclophosphamide.

CDR3 DNA sequence: TGTGCCAGCAGGGCCCGCGGGGCCCAAGAGACCCAGTACTTC. Encoded protein: CASRARGAQETQYF. The rearrangement links TRBV6-1 to TRBJ2-5, with D perhaps matching TRBD2 (6 bases). Trimming took 6 bases from V and 1 from J, leaving 12 bases between them. The V gene's germline CDR1 is MNHNS and CDR2 SASEGT. This CDR3 region has 14 residues.